The 8 T cell receptor beta chains below all came from one sample that was sequenced in a study of T cell responses to AZD1222 COVID-19 vaccine. The data were produced by immunoSEQ multiplex PCR, yet TCRdb's version contains in-frame clones alone and is incomplete. The profile shows about 120,000 clones, 80% to 90% of them singletons. This specimen was peripheral blood, taken on day 0 of AZD1222 vaccination. The receptor set was obtained from an adult in good health.

The chain uses TRBV7-2 and TRBJ2-6; 8 nucleotides line up with TRBD1. Losses at the gene ends were 1 base for V and 9 bases for J; bases not matched to a gene: 5. There are 15 residues in the CDR3. CDR1 and CDR2 (germline): SGHTA, FQGNSA. The CDR3 nucleotides are TGTGCCAGCAGCTTAGGGACAGGGTTAGGCAACGTCCTGACTTTC. Its translation is CASSLGTGLGNVLTF.

J is TRBJ2-3 and V is TRBV5-5; 8 bases align to TRBD1. CDR1 and CDR2 from the germline V gene are SGHKS and YYEKEE (reference sequence). The CDR3 is made up of 15 amino acids. Germline trimming cut 4 bases from V and 4 bases from J; bases unmatched to any gene: 8. CDR3 DNA: TGTGCCAGCAGCCGCCAGGGGGCAGTCGCAGATACGCAGTATTTT. Translated, it gives CASSRQGAVADTQYF.

The rearrangement links TRBV6-1 to TRBJ1-5, with D maybe TRBD1 (6 bases). V lost 2 bases and J 7 bases, leaving 12 bases between the germline ends. The CDR3 runs 14 residues. Germline-derived CDR1 and CDR2 are MNHNS and SASEGT. The CDR3 region has the DNA TGTGCCAGCAGTGAAACAGGGCTGTGGCAGCCCCAGCATTTT. This codes for CASSETGLWQPQHF.

The rearrangement uses TRBV7-9 and TRBJ1-1; D is ambiguous. Germline V CDR1 and CDR2: SEHNR, FQNEAQ (reference sequence). CDR3 length: 13 amino acids. Trimming cost V 4 bases and J 2 bases, with 8 bases left between them. The CDR3 reads CASSSQRNTEAFF. CDR3 coding DNA: TGTGCCAGCAGCTCCCAGCGTAACACTGAAGCTTTCTTT.

This chain uses TRBV4-1 with TRBJ2-2; possible D gene TRBD2, 5 bases. Germline lookup yields CDR1 MGHRA and CDR2 YSYEKL. V gave up 3 bases and J gave up 0 bases, with 14 bases separating them. The CDR3 contains 17 residues. The CDR3 DNA sequence: TGCGCCAGCAGCCAGAGGGAGCCTGGGACGAACACCGGGGAGCTGTTTTTT. Its protein is CASSQREPGTNTGELFF.

CDR3 coding DNA: TGTGCCAGCAGCTTTGGGACAGACGAAGCTTTCTTT. It is translated as CASSFGTDEAFF. The rearrangement uses TRBV5-5 and TRBJ1-1; 7 bases map to TRBD1. Germline V lookup: CDR1 SGHKS, CDR2 YYEKEE (reference sequence). The CDR3 length is 12 residues. Trimming took 2 bases from V and 8 from J; bases not matched to a gene: 3. The variable domain in full, with the rest retrieved from reference TRBV5-5 and TRBJ1-1, is DAGVTQSPTHLIKTRGQQVTLRCSPISGHKSVSWYQQVLGQGPQFIFQYYEKEERGRGNFPDRFSARQFPNYSSELNVNALLLGDSALYLCASSFGTDEAFFGQGTRLTVV.

The chain combines TRBV14 with TRBJ2-3; 7 positions agree with TRBD2. J lost 2 bases, V lost 1 base, and 3 bases had no gene match. The germline V gene encodes CDR1 SGHDN and CDR2 FVKESK. The CDR3 consists of 15 residues. CDR3 nucleotide sequence: TGTGCCAGCAGCCAAGGCGGGACTATCACAGATACGCAGTATTTT. It translates to CASSQGGTITDTQYF.

The CDR3 DNA follows: TGTGCCAGCAGCGGACAGGGGTCGGACACCGGGGAGCTGTTTTTT. Translated: CASSGQGSDTGELFF. The V and J genes are TRBV2 and TRBJ2-2; TRBD1 agrees at 9 bases. This CDR3 has 15 residues. CDR1 is SNHLY, CDR2 FYNNEI, per germline. Germline trimming cut 6 bases from V and 3 bases from J; bases unmatched to any gene: 5.